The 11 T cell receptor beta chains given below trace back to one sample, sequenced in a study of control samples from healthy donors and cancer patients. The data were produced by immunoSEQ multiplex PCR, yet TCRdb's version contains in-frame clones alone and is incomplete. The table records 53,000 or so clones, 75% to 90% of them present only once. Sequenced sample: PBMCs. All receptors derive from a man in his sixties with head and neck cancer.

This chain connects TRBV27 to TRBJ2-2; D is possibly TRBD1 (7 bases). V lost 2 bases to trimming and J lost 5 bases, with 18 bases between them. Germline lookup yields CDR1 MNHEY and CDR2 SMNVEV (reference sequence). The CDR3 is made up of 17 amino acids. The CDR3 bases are TGTGCCAGCAGTTTAGATTTGGGGCAGGGGGGAACCGGGGAGCTGTTTTTT. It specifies CASSLDLGQGGTGELFF.

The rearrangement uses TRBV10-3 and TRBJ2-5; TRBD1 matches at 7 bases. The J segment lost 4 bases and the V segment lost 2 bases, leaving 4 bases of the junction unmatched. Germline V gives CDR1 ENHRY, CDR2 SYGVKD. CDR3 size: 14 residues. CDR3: CAISEATGIETQYF. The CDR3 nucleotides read TGTGCCATCAGTGAGGCGACAGGGATAGAGACCCAGTACTTC.

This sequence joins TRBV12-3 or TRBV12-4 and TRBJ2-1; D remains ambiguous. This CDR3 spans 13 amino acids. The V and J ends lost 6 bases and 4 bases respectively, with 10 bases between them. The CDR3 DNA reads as TGTGCCAGCAGCAATCAGGTTTACAATGAGCAGTTCTTC. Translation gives CASSNQVYNEQFF.

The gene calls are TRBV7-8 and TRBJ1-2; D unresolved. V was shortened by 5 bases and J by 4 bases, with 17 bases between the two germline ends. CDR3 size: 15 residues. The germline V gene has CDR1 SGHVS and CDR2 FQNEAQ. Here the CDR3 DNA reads TGTGCCAGCAGCCCTGCCCGGGCGACGGGCTATGGCTACACCTTC. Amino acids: CASSPARATGYGYTF.

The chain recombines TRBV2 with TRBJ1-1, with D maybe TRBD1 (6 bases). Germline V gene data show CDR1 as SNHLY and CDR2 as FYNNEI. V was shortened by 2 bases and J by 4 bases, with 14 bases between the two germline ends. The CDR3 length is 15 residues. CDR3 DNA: TGTGCCAGCAGTGAATTGGGACACATCCTCACTGAAGCTTTCTTT. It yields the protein CASSELGHILTEAFF.

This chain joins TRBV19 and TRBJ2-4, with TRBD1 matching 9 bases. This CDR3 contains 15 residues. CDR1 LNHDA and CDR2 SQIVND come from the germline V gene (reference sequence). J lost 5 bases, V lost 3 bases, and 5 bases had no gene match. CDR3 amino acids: CASSIKQGAQNIQYF. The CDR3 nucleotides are TGTGCCAGTAGTATTAAACAGGGGGCCCAAAACATTCAGTACTTC.

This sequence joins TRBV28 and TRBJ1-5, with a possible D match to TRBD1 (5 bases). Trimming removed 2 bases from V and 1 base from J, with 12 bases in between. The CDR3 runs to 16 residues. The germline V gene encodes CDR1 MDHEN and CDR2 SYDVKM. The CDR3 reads CASSLKGRWSNQPQHF. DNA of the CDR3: TGTGCCAGCAGTTTAAAGGGGAGATGGAGCAATCAGCCCCAGCATTTT.

The CDR3 loop is CASSVLGTVNQPQHF. The CDR3 DNA follows: TGTGCCAGCAGTGTATTAGGGACAGTCAATCAGCCCCAGCATTTT. The chain has TRBV2 and TRBJ1-5; 7 bases align to TRBD1. This CDR3 has 15 residues. The germline CDR1 and CDR2 sequences are SNHLY and FYNNEI. V lost 4 bases to trimming and J lost 3 bases; unmatched junction nucleotides: 6. The full variable domain, its missing parts supplied by reference TRBV2 and TRBJ1-5, is EPEVTQTPSHQVTQMGQEVILRCVPISNHLYFYWYRQILGQKVEFLVSFYNNEISEKSEIFDDQFSVERPDGSNFTLKIRSTKLEDSAMYFCASSVLGTVNQPQHFGDGTRLSIL.

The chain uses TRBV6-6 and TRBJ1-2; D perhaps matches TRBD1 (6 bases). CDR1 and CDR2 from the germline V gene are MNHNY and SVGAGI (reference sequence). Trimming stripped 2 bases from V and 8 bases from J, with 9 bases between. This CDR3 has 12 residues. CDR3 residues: CASSYRGDGYTF. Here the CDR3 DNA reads TGTGCCAGCAGTTACAGGGGGGACGGCTACACCTTC.

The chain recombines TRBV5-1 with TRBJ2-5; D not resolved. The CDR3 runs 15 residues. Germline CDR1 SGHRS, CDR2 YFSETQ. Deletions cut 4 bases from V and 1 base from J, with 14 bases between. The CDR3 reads CASSGSPGTQETQYF. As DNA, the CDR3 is TGCGCCAGCAGCGGCTCACCCGGCACCCAAGAGACCCAGTACTTC.

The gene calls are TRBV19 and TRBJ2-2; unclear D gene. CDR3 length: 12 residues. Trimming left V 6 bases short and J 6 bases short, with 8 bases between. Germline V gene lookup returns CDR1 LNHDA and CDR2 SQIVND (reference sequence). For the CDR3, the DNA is TGTGCCAGTAGGAGGCAGTCCGGGGAGCTGTTTTTT. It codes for CASRRQSGELFF.